The entry that follows covers one T cell receptor beta chain sequence. This specimen belongs to a study of cytomegalovirus exposure and HLA in healthy donors. V dropped 1 base and J dropped 1 base, with 14 bases sitting between them. Germline assignment: CDR1 LGHNT and CDR2 FRNRAP. The CDR3 is made up of 17 amino acids. Researchers ran the PCR with 60 Vbeta and 13 Jbeta primers. Some clones are missing from TCRdb's copy, which holds only in-frame ones; the method was immunoSEQ multiplex PCR. The profile shows some 120,000 clones, approximately 74% of them singletons. Samples came from healthy bone marrow donors. Donors showed nominal health when sampled, although they likely had unrecorded immune exposures.

Sequenced input: PBMCs. This rearrangement joins TRBV12-5 to TRBJ1-5; a possible D gene is TRBD1 (6 bases). The source of this sequence is a man in his forties in good health and CMV-seropositive. The CDR3 reads CASGLAQTGTSNQPQHF. CDR3 bases: TGTGCTAGTGGTTTGGCTCAAACAGGGACGAGCAATCAGCCCCAGCATTTT.